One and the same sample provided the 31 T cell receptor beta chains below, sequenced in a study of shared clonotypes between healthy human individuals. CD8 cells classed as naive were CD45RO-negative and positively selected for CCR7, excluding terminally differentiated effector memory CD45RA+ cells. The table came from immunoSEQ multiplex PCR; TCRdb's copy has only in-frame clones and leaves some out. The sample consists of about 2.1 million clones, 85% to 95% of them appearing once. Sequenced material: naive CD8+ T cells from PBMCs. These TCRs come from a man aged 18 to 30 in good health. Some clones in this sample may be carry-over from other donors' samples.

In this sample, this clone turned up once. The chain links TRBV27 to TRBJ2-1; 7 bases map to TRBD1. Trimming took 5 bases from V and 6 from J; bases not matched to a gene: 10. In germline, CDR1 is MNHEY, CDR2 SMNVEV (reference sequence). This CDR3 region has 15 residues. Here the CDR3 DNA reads TGTGCCAGCAGTCTCAGGGGGTCTTCCGGCAATGAGCAGTTCTTC. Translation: CASSLRGSSGNEQFF.

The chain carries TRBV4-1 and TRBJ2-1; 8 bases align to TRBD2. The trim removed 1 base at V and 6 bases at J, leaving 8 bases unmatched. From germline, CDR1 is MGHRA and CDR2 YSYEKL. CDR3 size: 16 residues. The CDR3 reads CASSQVVGLERNEQFF. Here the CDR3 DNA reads TGCGCCAGCAGCCAAGTCGTGGGACTAGAGCGCAATGAGCAGTTCTTC.

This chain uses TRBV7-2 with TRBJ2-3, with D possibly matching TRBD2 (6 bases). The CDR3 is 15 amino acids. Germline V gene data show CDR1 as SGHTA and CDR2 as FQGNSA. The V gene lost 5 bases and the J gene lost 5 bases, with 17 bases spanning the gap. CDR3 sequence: CASSPPEGIIDTQYF. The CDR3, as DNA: TGTGCCAGCAGCCCTCCGGAGGGAATCATAGATACGCAGTATTTT.

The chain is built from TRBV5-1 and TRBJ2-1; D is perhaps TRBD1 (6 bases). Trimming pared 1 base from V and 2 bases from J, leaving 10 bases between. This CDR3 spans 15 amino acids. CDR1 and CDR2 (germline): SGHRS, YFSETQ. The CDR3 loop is CASSLTDRPYNEQFF. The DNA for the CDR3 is TGCGCCAGCAGCTTGACCGACAGGCCCTACAATGAGCAGTTCTTC.

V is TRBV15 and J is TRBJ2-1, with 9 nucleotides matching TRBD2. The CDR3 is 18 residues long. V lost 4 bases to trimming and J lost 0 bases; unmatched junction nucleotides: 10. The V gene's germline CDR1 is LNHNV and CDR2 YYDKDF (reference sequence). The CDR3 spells CATSTGLASESSYNEQFF. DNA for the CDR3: TGTGCCACCAGCACAGGACTAGCGTCGGAAAGCTCCTACAATGAGCAGTTCTTC.

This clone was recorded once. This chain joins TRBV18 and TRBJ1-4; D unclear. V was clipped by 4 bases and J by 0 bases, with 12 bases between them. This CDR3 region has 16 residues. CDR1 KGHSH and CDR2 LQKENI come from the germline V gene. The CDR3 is CASSRPGQATNEKLFF. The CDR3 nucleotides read TGTGCCAGCTCACGCCCTGGGCAGGCAACTAATGAAAAACTGTTTTTT.

The CDR3 protein is CASSSWTGSYEQYF. CDR3 bases: TGTGCCAGCAGCTCCTGGACAGGGTCCTACGAGCAGTACTTC. J is TRBJ2-7 and V is TRBV7-3, with 8 bases matching TRBD1. The CDR3 has 14 residues. V dropped 4 bases and J dropped 1; count of bases not matched to a gene: 3. Germline values: CDR1 SGHTA, CDR2 FQGTGA.

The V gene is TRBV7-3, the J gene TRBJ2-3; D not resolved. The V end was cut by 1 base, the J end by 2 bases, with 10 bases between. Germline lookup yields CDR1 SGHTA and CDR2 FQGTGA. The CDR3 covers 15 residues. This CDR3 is CASSLSPTLTDTQYF. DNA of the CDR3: TGTGCCAGCAGCTTAAGCCCCACACTCACAGATACGCAGTATTTT.

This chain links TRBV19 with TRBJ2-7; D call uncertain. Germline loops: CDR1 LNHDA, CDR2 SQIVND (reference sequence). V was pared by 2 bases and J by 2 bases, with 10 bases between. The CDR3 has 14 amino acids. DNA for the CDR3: TGTGCCAGTAGTATAACAGTGATTACCTACGAGCAGTACTTC. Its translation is CASSITVITYEQYF.

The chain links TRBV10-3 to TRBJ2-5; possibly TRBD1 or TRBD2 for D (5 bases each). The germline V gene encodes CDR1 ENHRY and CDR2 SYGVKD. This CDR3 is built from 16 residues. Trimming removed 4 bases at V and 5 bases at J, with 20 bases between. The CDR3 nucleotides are TGTGCCATCAGTGGGGCGGCAGGGACGGCAAGGGAGACCCAGTACTTC. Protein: CAISGAAGTARETQYF.

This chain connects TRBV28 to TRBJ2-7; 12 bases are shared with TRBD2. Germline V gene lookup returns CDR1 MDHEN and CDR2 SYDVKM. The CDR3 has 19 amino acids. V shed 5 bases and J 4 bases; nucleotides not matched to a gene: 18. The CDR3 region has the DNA TGTGCCAGCAGTCCCTCCGCTAGCGGGAGGGCCGAGGGGGCTTACGAGCAGTACTTC. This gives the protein CASSPSASGRAEGAYEQYF.

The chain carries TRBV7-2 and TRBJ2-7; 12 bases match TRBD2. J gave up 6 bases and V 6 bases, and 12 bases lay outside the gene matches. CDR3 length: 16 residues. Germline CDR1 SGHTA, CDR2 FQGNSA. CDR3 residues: CASRGPGLAGFGEQYF. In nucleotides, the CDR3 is TGTGCCAGCAGGGGGCCGGGACTAGCGGGTTTTGGCGAGCAGTACTTC.

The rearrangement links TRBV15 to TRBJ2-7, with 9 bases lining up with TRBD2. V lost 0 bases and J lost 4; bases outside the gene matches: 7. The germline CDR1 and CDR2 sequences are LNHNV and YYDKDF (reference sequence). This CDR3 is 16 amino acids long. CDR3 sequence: CATSRDGTSRRYEQYF. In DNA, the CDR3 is TGTGCCACCAGCAGAGACGGGACTAGCAGGAGATACGAGCAGTACTTC.

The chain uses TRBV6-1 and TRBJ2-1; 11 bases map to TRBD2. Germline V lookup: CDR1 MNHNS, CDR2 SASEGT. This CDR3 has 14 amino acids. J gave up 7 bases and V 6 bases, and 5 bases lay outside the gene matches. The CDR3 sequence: CASRTSGSPNEQFF. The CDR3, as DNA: TGTGCCAGCAGAACTAGCGGGAGCCCTAATGAGCAGTTCTTC.

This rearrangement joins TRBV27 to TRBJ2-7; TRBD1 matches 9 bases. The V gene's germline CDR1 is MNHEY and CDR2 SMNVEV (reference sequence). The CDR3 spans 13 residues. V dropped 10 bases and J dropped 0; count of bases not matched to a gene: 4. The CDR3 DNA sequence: TGTGCCACCGGACAGGGGAGCTCCTACGAGCAGTACTTC. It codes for CATGQGSSYEQYF.

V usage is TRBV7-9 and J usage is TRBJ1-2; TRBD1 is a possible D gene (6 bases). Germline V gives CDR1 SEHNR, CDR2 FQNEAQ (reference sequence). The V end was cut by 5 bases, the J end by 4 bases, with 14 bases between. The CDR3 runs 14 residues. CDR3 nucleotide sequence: TGTGCCAGCAGCGAAGGGACAAGACGCTATGGCTACACCTTC. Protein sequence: CASSEGTRRYGYTF.

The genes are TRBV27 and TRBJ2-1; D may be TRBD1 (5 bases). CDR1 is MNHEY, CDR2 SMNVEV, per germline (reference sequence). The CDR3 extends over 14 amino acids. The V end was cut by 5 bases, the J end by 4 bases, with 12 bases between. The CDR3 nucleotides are TGTGCCAGCAGTCCCTGGGCAGGGTACAATGAGCAGTTCTTC. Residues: CASSPWAGYNEQFF.

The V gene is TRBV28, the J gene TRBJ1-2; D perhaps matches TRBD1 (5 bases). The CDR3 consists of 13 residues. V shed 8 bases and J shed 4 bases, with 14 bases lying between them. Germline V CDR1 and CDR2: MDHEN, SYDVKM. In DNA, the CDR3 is TGTGCCAGCTCTGGCGAGAGGGGCTATGGCTACACCTTC. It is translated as CASSGERGYGYTF.

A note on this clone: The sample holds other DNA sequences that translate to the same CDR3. The DNA for the CDR3 is TGTGCCAGCAGTTTAGCGGCGGGAGGGCCCTACGAGCAGTACTTC. This encodes CASSLAAGGPYEQYF. The chain employs TRBV27 and TRBJ2-7, with 9 bases identical to TRBD2. Germline trimming cut 2 bases from V and 2 bases from J; bases unmatched to any gene: 4. CDR1 and CDR2 (germline): MNHEY, SMNVEV (reference sequence). This CDR3 has 15 amino acids.

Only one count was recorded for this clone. The DNA for the CDR3 is TGTGCCAGCAGCTTACCCCAGGGGACGTCTACTAACTATGGCTACACCTTC. It yields the protein CASSLPQGTSTNYGYTF. This sequence joins TRBV7-2 and TRBJ1-2, with D possibly TRBD1 on 6 matching bases. The ends were cut back, 2 bases at V and 0 bases at J, with 16 bases in the middle. CDR3 length equals 17 residues. From germline, CDR1 is SGHTA and CDR2 FQGNSA.

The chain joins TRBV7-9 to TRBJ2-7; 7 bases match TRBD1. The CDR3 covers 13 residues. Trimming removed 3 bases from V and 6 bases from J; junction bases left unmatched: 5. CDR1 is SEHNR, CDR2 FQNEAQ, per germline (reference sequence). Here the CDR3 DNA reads TGTGCCAGCAGCTTTGGACAGGCGGGCGAGCAGTACTTC. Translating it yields CASSFGQAGEQYF.

CDR3 bases: TGTGCCAGCAGCTTAGTAAAACACAGTGCAACTAATGAAAAACTGTTTTTT. It encodes CASSLVKHSATNEKLFF. This chain connects TRBV7-9 to TRBJ1-4; D gene uncertain. CDR1 and CDR2 (germline): SEHNR, FQNEAQ (reference sequence). CDR3 size: 17 residues. The ends were cut back, 1 base at V and 0 bases at J, with 12 bases in the middle.

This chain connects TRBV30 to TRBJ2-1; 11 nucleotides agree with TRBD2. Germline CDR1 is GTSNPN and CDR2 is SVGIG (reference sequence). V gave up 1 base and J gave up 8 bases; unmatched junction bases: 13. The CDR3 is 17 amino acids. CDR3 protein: CAWSGPPLAGGFYEQFF. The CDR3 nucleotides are TGTGCCTGGAGTGGCCCCCCTCTAGCGGGAGGTTTCTATGAGCAGTTCTTC. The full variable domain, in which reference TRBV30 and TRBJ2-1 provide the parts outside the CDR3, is SQTIHQWPATLVQPVGSPLSLECTVEGTSNPNLYWYRQAAGRGLQLLFYSVGIGQISSEVPQNLSASRPQDRQFILSSKKLLLSDSGFYLCAWSGPPLAGGFYEQFFGPGTRLTVL.

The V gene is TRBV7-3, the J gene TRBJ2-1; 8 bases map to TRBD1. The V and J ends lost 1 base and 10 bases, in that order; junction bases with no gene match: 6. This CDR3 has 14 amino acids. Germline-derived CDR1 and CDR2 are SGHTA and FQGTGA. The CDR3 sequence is CASSLRGTGQEQFF. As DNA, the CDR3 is TGTGCCAGCAGCTTAAGAGGGACAGGTCAGGAGCAGTTCTTC.

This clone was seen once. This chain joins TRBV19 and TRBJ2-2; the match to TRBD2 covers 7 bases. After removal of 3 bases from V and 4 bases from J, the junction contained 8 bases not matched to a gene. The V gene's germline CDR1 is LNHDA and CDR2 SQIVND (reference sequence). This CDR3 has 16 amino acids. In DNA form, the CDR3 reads TGTGCCAGTAGTATTAGAGACGCGGGAGCCACCGGGGAGCTGTTTTTT. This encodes CASSIRDAGATGELFF.

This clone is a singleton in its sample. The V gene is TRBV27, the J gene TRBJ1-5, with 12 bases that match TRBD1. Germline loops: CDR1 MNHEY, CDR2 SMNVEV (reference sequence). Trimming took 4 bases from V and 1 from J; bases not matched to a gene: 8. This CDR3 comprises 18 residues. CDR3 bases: TGTGCCAGCAGTTCCCTCGGGACAGGGGGCGTGAGCAATCAGCCCCAGCATTTT. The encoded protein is CASSSLGTGGVSNQPQHF.

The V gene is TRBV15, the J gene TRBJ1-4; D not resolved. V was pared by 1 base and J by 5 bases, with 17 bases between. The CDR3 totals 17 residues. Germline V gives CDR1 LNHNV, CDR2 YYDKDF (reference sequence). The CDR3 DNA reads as TGTGCCACCAGCAGAGTATCTTTGAGGTACTCGAATGAAAAACTGTTTTTT. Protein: CATSRVSLRYSNEKLFF.

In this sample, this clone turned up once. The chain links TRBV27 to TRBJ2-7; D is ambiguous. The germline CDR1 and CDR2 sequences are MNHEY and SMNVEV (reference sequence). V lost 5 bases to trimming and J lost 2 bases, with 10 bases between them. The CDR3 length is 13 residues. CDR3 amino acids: CASSQADTYEQYF. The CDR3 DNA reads TGTGCCAGCAGTCAAGCAGATACCTACGAGCAGTACTTC.

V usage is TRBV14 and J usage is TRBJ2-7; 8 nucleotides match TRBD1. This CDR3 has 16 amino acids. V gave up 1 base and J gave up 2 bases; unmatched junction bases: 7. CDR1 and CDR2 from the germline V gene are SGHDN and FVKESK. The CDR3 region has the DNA TGTGCCAGCAGCCAAGGGGCCGGGACAGGAGCCTACGAGCAGTACTTC. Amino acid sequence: CASSQGAGTGAYEQYF.

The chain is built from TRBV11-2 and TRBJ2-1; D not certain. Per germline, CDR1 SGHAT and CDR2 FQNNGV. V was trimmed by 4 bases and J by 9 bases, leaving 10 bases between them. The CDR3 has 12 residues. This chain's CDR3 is CASSSLAPEQFF. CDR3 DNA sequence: TGTGCCAGCAGCTCATTAGCACCTGAGCAGTTCTTC.

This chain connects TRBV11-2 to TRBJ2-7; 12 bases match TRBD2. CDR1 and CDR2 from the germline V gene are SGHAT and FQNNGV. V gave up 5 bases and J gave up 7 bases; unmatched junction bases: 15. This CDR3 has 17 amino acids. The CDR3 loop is CASSLNLAGGKVGEQYF. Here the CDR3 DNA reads TGTGCCAGCAGCCTCAACCTAGCGGGAGGGAAGGTCGGGGAGCAGTACTTC.